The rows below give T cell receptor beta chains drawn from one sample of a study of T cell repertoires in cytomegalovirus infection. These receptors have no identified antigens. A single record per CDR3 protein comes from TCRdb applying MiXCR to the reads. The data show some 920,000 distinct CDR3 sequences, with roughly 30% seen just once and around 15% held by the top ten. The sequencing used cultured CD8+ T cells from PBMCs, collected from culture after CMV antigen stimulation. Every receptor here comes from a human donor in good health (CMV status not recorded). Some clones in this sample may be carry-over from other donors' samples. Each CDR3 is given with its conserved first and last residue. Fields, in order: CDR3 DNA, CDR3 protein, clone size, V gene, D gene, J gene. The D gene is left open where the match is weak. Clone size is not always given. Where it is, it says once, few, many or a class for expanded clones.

CDR3 DNA: TGTGCCAGCAAGAGGTGGCAGTCCTCGGATTTGAACACTGAAGCTTTCTTT; CDR3 protein: CASKRWQSSDLNTEAFF; clone size: few; V gene: TRBV11-2; D gene: NA; J gene: TRBJ1-1
CDR3 DNA: TGTGCCAGCAGCTTAGACGGACTAGCGGGGGGGCCCACAGATACGCAGTATTTT; CDR3 protein: CASSLDGLAGGPTDTQYF; clone size: many; V gene: TRBV7-2; D gene: TRBD2; J gene: TRBJ2-3
CDR3 DNA: TGCGCCAGCAGCCAAGAAAGGACAGGGTCCTACAATGAGCAGTTCTTC; CDR3 protein: CASSQERTGSYNEQFF; clone size: NA; V gene: TRBV4-1; D gene: TRBD1; J gene: TRBJ2-1
CDR3 DNA: TGTGCCAGTACACCGGGGAACAATGAGCAGTTCTTC; CDR3 protein: CASTPGNNEQFF; clone size: NA; V gene: TRBV5-6; D gene: NA; J gene: TRBJ2-1
CDR3 DNA: TGTGCCAGCAGCAATCCCCAAACAGGGTATTACGAAAAACTGTTTTTT; CDR3 protein: CASSNPQTGYYEKLFF; clone size: NA; V gene: TRBV7-6; D gene: NA; J gene: TRBJ1-4
CDR3 DNA: TGTGCCAGCAGCTTATCGAAACGATCTAACTATGGCTACACCTTC; CDR3 protein: CASSLSKRSNYGYTF; clone size: NA; V gene: TRBV7-6; D gene: NA; J gene: TRBJ1-2
CDR3 DNA: TGTGCCAGCAGTGCGGGCCCCGCCGGAGATACGCAGTATTTT; CDR3 protein: CASSAGPAGDTQYF; clone size: NA; V gene: TRBV6-1; D gene: NA; J gene: TRBJ2-3
CDR3 DNA: TGTGCCAGCAGCGCTATCGCGAAGGGGGCTAACTATGGCTACACCTTC; CDR3 protein: CASSAIAKGANYGYTF; clone size: NA; V gene: TRBV7-8; D gene: NA; J gene: TRBJ1-2
CDR3 DNA: TGTGCCAGCAGTTCGTTCCACGCAACCGGGACACAGCCTTCCTACGAGCAGTACTTC; CDR3 protein: CASSSFHATGTQPSYEQYF; clone size: NA; V gene: TRBV6-2/TRBV6-3; D gene: NA; J gene: TRBJ2-7
CDR3 DNA: TGTGCCAGCAAAGTCGGACAGGGGGCATGGGAGCAGTACTTC; CDR3 protein: CASKVGQGAWEQYF; clone size: once; V gene: TRBV6-6; D gene: TRBD1; J gene: TRBJ2-7
CDR3 DNA: TGCGCCAGCAGCCACCCTGGCAGGACTGAAGCTTTCTTT; CDR3 protein: CASSHPGRTEAFF; clone size: few; V gene: TRBV4-1; D gene: NA; J gene: TRBJ1-1
CDR3 DNA: TGTGCTAGCAGCCAGGGACAGCCGAACACCGGGGAGCTGTTTTTT; CDR3 protein: CASSQGQPNTGELFF; clone size: NA; V gene: TRBV7-7; D gene: TRBD1; J gene: TRBJ2-2
CDR3 DNA: TGTGCCAGCAGTGAAGTCCGATTCTCCGGGACACGCCCACGTCTATCATATGGCTACACCTTC; CDR3 protein: CASSEVRFSGTRPRLSYGYTF; clone size: NA; V gene: TRBV6-1; D gene: NA; J gene: TRBJ1-2
CDR3 DNA: TGTGCCAGCATTCACAGGGAGAGCACCGGGGAGCTGTTTTTT; CDR3 protein: CASIHRESTGELFF; clone size: NA; V gene: TRBV7-9; D gene: NA; J gene: TRBJ2-2
CDR3 DNA: TGTGCCACCGCATTGCGAGGAGTATCAAATCAGCCCCAGCATTTT; CDR3 protein: CATALRGVSNQPQHF; clone size: NA; V gene: TRBV19; D gene: NA; J gene: TRBJ1-5
CDR3 DNA: TGTGCCAGCAGCTTAGAAGGGAACAATTCACCCCTCCACTTT; CDR3 protein: CASSLEGNNSPLHF; clone size: NA; V gene: TRBV11-2; D gene: NA; J gene: TRBJ1-6
CDR3 DNA: TGTGCCAGCAGTCCGAGAGTTTACACCGGGGAGCTGTTTTTT; CDR3 protein: CASSPRVYTGELFF; clone size: few; V gene: TRBV12-3/TRBV12-4; D gene: NA; J gene: TRBJ2-2
CDR3 DNA: TGTGCCAGCACCGAGGGTCGATACAATGAGCAGTTCTTC; CDR3 protein: CASTEGRYNEQFF; clone size: NA; V gene: TRBV6-2/TRBV6-3; D gene: NA; J gene: TRBJ2-1
CDR3 DNA: TGCGCCAGCAGCCAAGAGTCCGGGGCCGACACAGATACGCAGTATTTT; CDR3 protein: CASSQESGADTDTQYF; clone size: NA; V gene: TRBV4-3; D gene: NA; J gene: TRBJ2-3
CDR3 DNA: TGTGCCACCAGTGACAGTACCCTCAAGCAGTTCTTC; CDR3 protein: CATSDSTLKQFF; clone size: few; V gene: TRBV24-1; D gene: NA; J gene: TRBJ2-1
CDR3 DNA: TGTGCCAGCAGTTTAGCCTACAGCCGCATGAACACTGAAGCTTTCTTT; CDR3 protein: CASSLAYSRMNTEAFF; clone size: NA; V gene: TRBV27; D gene: NA; J gene: TRBJ1-1
CDR3 DNA: TGTGCCAGCAGTCCCTCAGTGGACAATGAGCAGTTCTTC; CDR3 protein: CASSPSVDNEQFF; clone size: NA; V gene: TRBV27; D gene: NA; J gene: TRBJ2-1
CDR3 DNA: TGTGCCAGCAGCCAAGAGAGAGTGGCCTACGAGCAGTACTTC; CDR3 protein: CASSQERVAYEQYF; clone size: NA; V gene: TRBV14; D gene: NA; J gene: TRBJ2-7
CDR3 DNA: TGTGCCAGCAGCTTCGGACAGGTGCTGTACTTC; CDR3 protein: CASSFGQVLYF; clone size: NA; V gene: TRBV5-4; D gene: TRBD1; J gene: TRBJ2-4
CDR3 DNA: TGTGCCAGCAGCGTCGGCAGGGACGGATACGAGCAGTACTTC; CDR3 protein: CASSVGRDGYEQYF; clone size: once; V gene: TRBV9; D gene: NA; J gene: TRBJ2-7
CDR3 DNA: TGTACCACTTCTAGCGGGGGTTACAATGAGCAGTTCTTC; CDR3 protein: CTTSSGGYNEQFF; clone size: NA; V gene: TRBV27; D gene: TRBD2; J gene: TRBJ2-1
CDR3 DNA: TGTGCCAGCAGCTCCCATCGACTAGCACTGGGGGATACGCAGTATTTT; CDR3 protein: CASSSHRLALGDTQYF; clone size: many; V gene: TRBV11-2; D gene: TRBD2; J gene: TRBJ2-3
CDR3 DNA: TGTGCCAGCAGTGTCAAGGGCCCTGGGCCGGCCTATGGCTACACCTTC; CDR3 protein: CASSVKGPGPAYGYTF; clone size: NA; V gene: TRBV2; D gene: NA; J gene: TRBJ1-2
CDR3 DNA: TGTGCCACCAGGGTGACAGGGGAAGGCAATCAGCCCCAGCATTTT; CDR3 protein: CATRVTGEGNQPQHF; clone size: NA; V gene: TRBV15; D gene: TRBD1; J gene: TRBJ1-5
CDR3 DNA: TGTGCCAGCAGCACACCGGGACAGGGGGCAACTAATGAAAAACTGTTTTTT; CDR3 protein: CASSTPGQGATNEKLFF; clone size: NA; V gene: TRBV5-5; D gene: TRBD1; J gene: TRBJ1-4
CDR3 DNA: TGTGCCAGCGGTCCTAGCCCCACCGGGGAGCTGTTTTTT; CDR3 protein: CASGPSPTGELFF; clone size: NA; V gene: TRBV11-3; D gene: NA; J gene: TRBJ2-2
CDR3 DNA: TGCGCCAGCAGCCAAGTTAAGGGGGTATATGGCTACACCTTC; CDR3 protein: CASSQVKGVYGYTF; clone size: NA; V gene: TRBV4-3; D gene: NA; J gene: TRBJ1-2
CDR3 DNA: TGTGCCAGCAGTGAAGCCGGGACAGGGGACAAATTTCTAAAGTTCTACAATGAGCAGTTCTTC; CDR3 protein: CASSEAGTGDKFLKFYNEQFF; clone size: NA; V gene: TRBV2; D gene: TRBD1; J gene: TRBJ2-1
CDR3 DNA: TGTGCCAGCAGTTTATTGACTAGCGGGGGCACAGATACGCAGTATTTT; CDR3 protein: CASSLLTSGGTDTQYF; clone size: few; V gene: TRBV27; D gene: TRBD2; J gene: TRBJ2-3
CDR3 DNA: TGTGCCAGCTCACCACCGCCTGACCGAGGAGAAGAGCAGTTCTTC; CDR3 protein: CASSPPPDRGEEQFF; clone size: NA; V gene: TRBV18; D gene: NA; J gene: TRBJ2-1
CDR3 DNA: TGTGCCAGCAGCCAAGATTTCGAGGGTGTCCAAGAGACCCAGTACTTC; CDR3 protein: CASSQDFEGVQETQYF; clone size: NA; V gene: TRBV3-1; D gene: NA; J gene: TRBJ2-5
CDR3 DNA: TGTGCCAGCAGCGGCCCCGTGGACGATGGGGCCACGAAAAACAATGAGCAGTTCTTC; CDR3 protein: CASSGPVDDGATKNNEQFF; clone size: NA; V gene: TRBV7-9; D gene: NA; J gene: TRBJ2-1
CDR3 DNA: TGTGCCAGCAGCCAAGATGGCACAGGGGTCGACGAGCAGTACTTC; CDR3 protein: CASSQDGTGVDEQYF; clone size: NA; V gene: TRBV3-1; D gene: TRBD1; J gene: TRBJ2-7
CDR3 DNA: TGTGCCAGCAGCCATGACGACTCAGGCTCCTACGAGCAGTACTTC; CDR3 protein: CASSHDDSGSYEQYF; clone size: NA; V gene: TRBV7-6; D gene: NA; J gene: TRBJ2-7
CDR3 DNA: TGCGCCAGCAGCCAAGATCCGGGACAGAGTGGCTACACCTTC; CDR3 protein: CASSQDPGQSGYTF; clone size: NA; V gene: TRBV4-1; D gene: TRBD1; J gene: TRBJ1-2
CDR3 DNA: TGTGCCAGCAGTTTACGGGGGGCCTCCTTCGGGGATACGCAGTATTTT; CDR3 protein: CASSLRGASFGDTQYF; clone size: few; V gene: TRBV27; D gene: NA; J gene: TRBJ2-3
CDR3 DNA: TGTGCCAGCAGCTATAGGACAGCTGAAAAACTGTTTTTT; CDR3 protein: CASSYRTAEKLFF; clone size: few; V gene: TRBV12-3/TRBV12-4; D gene: NA; J gene: TRBJ1-4
CDR3 DNA: TGCGCCAGCAGCCAAGATCAGCTAGGGCACTATGGCTACACCTTC; CDR3 protein: CASSQDQLGHYGYTF; clone size: few; V gene: TRBV4-3; D gene: NA; J gene: TRBJ1-2
CDR3 DNA: TGCGCCGCTCAGACAGGGTATATCCGCGAGCAGTACTTC; CDR3 protein: CAAQTGYIREQYF; clone size: NA; V gene: TRBV10-2; D gene: TRBD1; J gene: TRBJ2-7
CDR3 DNA: TGTGCCAGCGCAGAGAGCTCCTATAATTCACCCCTCCACTTT; CDR3 protein: CASAESSYNSPLHF; clone size: NA; V gene: TRBV7-9; D gene: NA; J gene: TRBJ1-6
CDR3 DNA: TGTGCCAGCAGCCCCCCACAGACTAATGAGCAGTTCTTC; CDR3 protein: CASSPPQTNEQFF; clone size: many; V gene: TRBV12-3/TRBV12-4; D gene: NA; J gene: TRBJ2-1
CDR3 DNA: TGCAGCGTTGAAGACGACAGAACCTATGGCTACACCTTC; CDR3 protein: CSVEDDRTYGYTF; clone size: NA; V gene: TRBV29-1; D gene: NA; J gene: TRBJ1-2
CDR3 DNA: TGTGCCAGCAGCCCACAGGGATACAATGAGCAGTTCTTC; CDR3 protein: CASSPQGYNEQFF; clone size: many; V gene: TRBV7-8; D gene: NA; J gene: TRBJ2-1
CDR3 DNA: TGCAGTGCTAGTAGCAGGGGCTCATACGAGCAGTACTTC; CDR3 protein: CSASSRGSYEQYF; clone size: NA; V gene: TRBV20-1; D gene: NA; J gene: TRBJ2-7
CDR3 DNA: TGTGCCAGCAGCTTTAAACAGGGGGCTAAGACCGGGGAGCTGTTTTTT; CDR3 protein: CASSFKQGAKTGELFF; clone size: NA; V gene: TRBV5-4; D gene: TRBD1; J gene: TRBJ2-2
CDR3 DNA: TGTGCCAGCAGCTTGGTAAGGTATCTATCGGACTACAATGAGCAGTTCTTC; CDR3 protein: CASSLVRYLSDYNEQFF; clone size: few; V gene: TRBV7-9; D gene: NA; J gene: TRBJ2-1
CDR3 DNA: TGTGCCAGCAGCCAAGATTCCGGTACAGATACGCAGTATTTT; CDR3 protein: CASSQDSGTDTQYF; clone size: NA; V gene: TRBV14; D gene: NA; J gene: TRBJ2-3
CDR3 DNA: TGTGCCACCAGCAGTGACGGCCGGGGCGCAGATACGCAGTATTTT; CDR3 protein: CATSSDGRGADTQYF; clone size: NA; V gene: TRBV15; D gene: NA; J gene: TRBJ2-3
CDR3 DNA: TGTGCCAGCAGCTTTAGGGACCGATACTTGTACACTGAAGCTTTCTTT; CDR3 protein: CASSFRDRYLYTEAFF; clone size: NA; V gene: TRBV5-4; D gene: NA; J gene: TRBJ1-1
CDR3 DNA: TGTGCCAGCAGCTTGTACCCAGACAGGAGCTCCTACAATGAGCAGTTCTTC; CDR3 protein: CASSLYPDRSSYNEQFF; clone size: NA; V gene: TRBV7-3; D gene: NA; J gene: TRBJ2-1
CDR3 DNA: TGTGCCAGCAGGTTACAGGGGGCGAGTGAGCAGTTCTTC; CDR3 protein: CASRLQGASEQFF; clone size: few; V gene: TRBV7-9; D gene: TRBD1; J gene: TRBJ2-1
CDR3 DNA: TGTGCCAGTAGTAGATCGGGCCAACCCTATAGCAATCAGCCCCAGCATTTT; CDR3 protein: CASSRSGQPYSNQPQHF; clone size: NA; V gene: TRBV19; D gene: NA; J gene: TRBJ1-5
CDR3 DNA: TGTGCCAGCAGTCGCGATTATCCGACGGGACAGGGGGACGAGCAGTACTTC; CDR3 protein: CASSRDYPTGQGDEQYF; clone size: few; V gene: TRBV6-6; D gene: TRBD1; J gene: TRBJ2-7
CDR3 DNA: TGTGTCAGCAGCTCATCCCGGGACAGGGCTTTACGAGGGAATCAGCCCCAGCATTTT; CDR3 protein: CVSSSSRDRALRGNQPQHF; clone size: NA; V gene: TRBV7-9; D gene: TRBD1; J gene: TRBJ1-5
CDR3 DNA: TGTGCCAGTAGTAACCACCCCCCGGGACAGGGATTTAGAGGGAATCAGCCCCAGCATTTT; CDR3 protein: CASSNHPPGQGFRGNQPQHF; clone size: NA; V gene: TRBV19; D gene: TRBD1; J gene: TRBJ1-5